These 31 T cell receptor beta chains originate from one sample sequenced in a study of T cell changes during pregnancy in multiple sclerosis. Produced via immunoSEQ multiplex PCR; TCRdb's table is partial and in-frame only. Of about 60,000 clones listed, approximately 91% are singletons. The sample was CD4+ T cells from peripheral blood mononuclear cells, taken in the first trimester of pregnancy. All receptors come from a female donor with multiple sclerosis, enrolled in a pregnancy study.

The chain combines TRBV4-3 with TRBJ1-4, with D unclear. The ends were cut back, 0 bases at V and 5 bases at J, with 13 bases in the middle. The germline V gene has CDR1 LGHNA and CDR2 YSLEER. This CDR3 is built from 16 residues. In nucleotides, the CDR3 is TGCGCCAGCAGCCAAGATTCGGGGTTTGGGAATGAAAAACTGTTTTTT. Its translation is CASSQDSGFGNEKLFF.

The V call is TRBV5-6, the J call TRBJ1-1, with D uncertain. The CDR3 sequence is 15 residues long. Germline V gives CDR1 SGHDT, CDR2 YYEEEE. V lost 4 bases and J lost 1, with 14 bases in between. In DNA form, the CDR3 reads TGTGCCAGCAGCACACCCCGTCCCTCGAACACTGAAGCTTTCTTT. Translation: CASSTPRPSNTEAFF. Looking up the rest from reference TRBV5-6 and TRBJ1-1 gives the full variable domain: DAGVTQSPTHLIKTRGQQVTLRCSPKSGHDTVSWYQQALGQGPQFIFQYYEEEERQRGNFPDRFSGHQFPNYSSELNVNALLLGDSALYLCASSTPRPSNTEAFFGQGTRLTVV.

V usage is TRBV5-4 and J usage is TRBJ1-5; tentative D call: TRBD1 (6 bases). The germline V gene encodes CDR1 SGHNT and CDR2 YYREEE (reference sequence). CDR3 length: 12 amino acids. V gave up 4 bases and J gave up 6 bases, with 8 bases separating them. CDR3 residues: CASSLQGQPQHF. CDR3 DNA: TGTGCCAGCAGCCTACAGGGTCAGCCCCAGCATTTT.

The rearrangement links TRBV19 to TRBJ2-1; D may be TRBD1 (6 bases). The germline gives CDR1 LNHDA, CDR2 SQIVND (reference sequence). Between the trimmed V and J ends, which lost 2 bases and 9 bases, there was a span of 14 bases. The CDR3 extends over 14 amino acids. CDR3: CASSIPPQGAEQFF. For the CDR3, the DNA is TGTGCCAGTAGTATACCCCCACAGGGAGCTGAGCAGTTCTTC.

The chain employs TRBV6-1 and TRBJ2-7; tentative D call: TRBD2 (6 bases). This CDR3 has 14 amino acids. The germline V gene encodes CDR1 MNHNS and CDR2 SASEGT. Trimming cost V 7 bases and J 4 bases, with 17 bases left between them. CDR3 amino acids: CASTPPGLSYEQYF. DNA of the CDR3: TGTGCCAGCACCCCCCCGGGACTCTCATACGAGCAGTACTTC.

The chain joins TRBV25-1 to TRBJ2-7; D is unclear. The CDR3 is 11 residues long. Between the trimmed V and J ends, which lost 3 bases and 6 bases, there was a span of 6 bases. Germline CDR1 reads MGHDK; CDR2 reads SYGVNS. The CDR3 DNA reads as TGTGCCAGCAGTGATTACGGCGAGCAGTACTTC. Encoded protein: CASSDYGEQYF.

The rearrangement uses TRBV6-5 and TRBJ1-2; D is perhaps TRBD1 (5 bases). The germline gives CDR1 MNHEY, CDR2 SVGAGI. Trimming took 1 base from V and 3 from J, leaving 9 bases between them. This CDR3 has 14 amino acids. CDR3 sequence: CASSYYTGDYGYTF. In nucleotides, the CDR3 is TGTGCCAGCAGTTACTATACAGGCGACTATGGCTACACCTTC.

This rearrangement joins TRBV7-2 to TRBJ1-2; D ambiguous. Per germline, CDR1 SGHTA and CDR2 FQGNSA. V was shortened by 5 bases and J by 0 bases, with 25 bases between the two germline ends. The CDR3 consists of 19 residues. Written as DNA, the CDR3 is TGTGCCAGCAGCCGATTTTTATCACGAGTCCGGGTAACTAACTATGGCTACACCTTC. It codes for CASSRFLSRVRVTNYGYTF.

The chain has TRBV2 and TRBJ1-1; TRBD1 aligns across 11 bases. There are 16 residues in the CDR3. Trimming at V came to 4 bases and at J to 0 bases, leaving 4 bases not matched to a gene. The germline gives CDR1 SNHLY, CDR2 FYNNEI. The CDR3 reads CASSGTGGALNTEAFF. The CDR3 DNA sequence: TGTGCCAGCAGTGGGACAGGGGGCGCTTTGAACACTGAAGCTTTCTTT.

This clone was seen just once. As DNA, the CDR3 is TGTGCCAGCAGTTACCACAAACAGACAGCCAAGCTAACCTACGAGCAGTACTTC. It yields the protein CASSYHKQTAKLTYEQYF. This sequence joins TRBV6-8 and TRBJ2-7; D might be TRBD1 (5 bases). In germline, CDR1 is MNHGY, CDR2 SAAAGT. The CDR3 consists of 18 residues. Trimming took off 2 bases at V and 2 bases at J, with 22 bases between the two ends.

This clone showed up just once. This rearrangement joins TRBV7-9 to TRBJ2-5; 14 bases fit TRBD2. The CDR3 is made up of 16 amino acids. V dropped 5 bases and J dropped 2; count of bases not matched to a gene: 4. The V gene's germline CDR1 is SEHNR and CDR2 FQNEAQ (reference sequence). The CDR3 DNA is TGTGCCAGCAGCCCGAGACTAGCGGGGGGGCAAGAGACCCAGTACTTC. Protein: CASSPRLAGGQETQYF.

This rearrangement joins TRBV7-9 to TRBJ1-1; 9 bases line up with TRBD1. There are 16 residues in the CDR3. From germline, CDR1 is SEHNR and CDR2 FQNEAQ (reference sequence). Germline trimming cut 6 bases from V and 4 bases from J; bases unmatched to any gene: 12. The CDR3 DNA reads TGTGCCAGCAGACAGGGACAGGGCAGGTTTGGCACTGAAGCTTTCTTT. Translating it yields CASRQGQGRFGTEAFF.

This clone was observed a few times. The chain joins TRBV9 to TRBJ1-1; a weak D match, TRBD1 (5 bases). The CDR3 runs to 15 residues. Germline-derived CDR1 and CDR2 are SGDLS and YYNGEE. Between the trimmed V and J ends, which lost 0 bases and 7 bases, there was a span of 16 bases. The CDR3: CASSVVTVGASEAFF. CDR3 nucleotides: TGTGCCAGCAGCGTAGTGACAGTTGGGGCGAGTGAAGCTTTCTTT.

The chain links TRBV18 to TRBJ1-2, with D tentatively TRBD1 (5 bases). The germline CDR1 and CDR2 sequences are KGHSH and LQKENI. The CDR3 has 16 amino acids. Trimming removed 0 bases from V and 2 bases from J, with 13 bases in between. The CDR3: CASSPPSTGINYGYTF. The CDR3 DNA reads as TGTGCCAGCTCACCACCGTCTACAGGTATAAACTATGGCTACACCTTC.

V and J are TRBV12-5 and TRBJ2-2, with D perhaps matching TRBD1 (6 bases). Germline V lookup: CDR1 LGHNT, CDR2 FRNRAP. V dropped 0 bases and J dropped 5 bases, with 13 bases sitting between them. The CDR3 is made up of 16 amino acids. The CDR3 DNA reads TGTGCTAGTGGTTTGGTACAGGGCCCTTGGACCGGGGAGCTGTTTTTT. The encoded protein is CASGLVQGPWTGELFF.

This clone has just one count. The chain recombines TRBV28 with TRBJ2-7; 8 bases are shared with TRBD1. Germline CDR1 MDHEN, CDR2 SYDVKM. The V segment lost 2 bases and the J segment 2 bases; nucleotides outside the gene matches: 2. This CDR3 spans 14 amino acids. The CDR3 bases are TGTGCCAGCAGTTTAGACAGGGGCCCCTACGAGCAGTACTTC. Its protein product is CASSLDRGPYEQYF.

This clone was seen only once. This rearrangement joins TRBV7-3 to TRBJ2-5, with D possibly being TRBD1 (6 bases). CDR1 and CDR2 (germline): SGHTA, FQGTGA. The CDR3 has 13 residues. Trimming left V 5 bases short and J 3 bases short, with 10 bases between. CDR3 sequence (DNA): TGTGCCAGCAGCCGGGACATTAAAGAGACCCAGTACTTC. This translates into CASSRDIKETQYF.

The chain has TRBV7-2 and TRBJ2-3; TRBD1 matches at 12 bases. Losses at the gene ends were 5 bases for V and 4 bases for J; bases not matched to a gene: 10. Germline lookup yields CDR1 SGHTA and CDR2 FQGNSA. The CDR3 is made up of 17 amino acids. The CDR3: CASSRDRGRVGADTQYF. CDR3 in DNA: TGTGCCAGCAGCCGGGACAGGGGGCGAGTTGGAGCAGATACGCAGTATTTT.

The V call is TRBV7-9, the J call TRBJ1-1, with D possibly matching TRBD1 (6 bases). The V and J ends lost 3 bases and 0 bases respectively, with 20 bases between them. CDR1 and CDR2 from the germline V gene are SEHNR and FQNEAQ (reference sequence). The CDR3 spans 18 residues. CDR3 region: CASSFRRQVIPMNTEAFF. The CDR3 DNA sequence: TGTGCCAGCAGCTTCCGCCGACAGGTCATCCCCATGAACACTGAAGCTTTCTTT.

This clone showed up just a few times. The rearrangement links TRBV7-3 to TRBJ2-3, with 12 bases identical to TRBD2. Per germline, CDR1 SGHTA and CDR2 FQGTGA. The CDR3 contains 17 residues. Losses at the gene ends were 5 bases for V and 9 bases for J; bases not matched to a gene: 15. CDR3 loop: CASSPSPGLAGGRTQYF. The CDR3 DNA follows: TGTGCCAGCAGCCCCTCTCCGGGGCTAGCGGGGGGGCGGACGCAGTATTTT.

The gene calls are TRBV7-2 and TRBJ1-4, with TRBD1 matching 8 bases. Trimming removed 5 bases from V and 7 bases from J; junction bases left unmatched: 12. The length of the CDR3 is 16 residues. Germline V lookup: CDR1 SGHTA, CDR2 FQGNSA. The CDR3 DNA is TGTGCCAGCAGCCTCCTCCCCAGGGGGCTCGGTGAAAAACTGTTTTTT. Translating it yields CASSLLPRGLGEKLFF.

This chain connects TRBV2 to TRBJ1-6, with D possibly matching TRBD1 (5 bases). Germline assignment: CDR1 SNHLY and CDR2 FYNNEI. The CDR3 runs 14 residues. Trimming removed 5 bases from V and 4 bases from J, with 9 bases in between. CDR3 sequence: CASSPDSYNSPLHF. The CDR3 bases are TGTGCCAGCAGTCCCGACAGTTATAATTCACCCCTCCACTTT.

The rearrangement links TRBV5-6 to TRBJ1-1; D perhaps matches TRBD1 (6 bases). Germline V gene data show CDR1 as SGHDT and CDR2 as YYEEEE. This CDR3 comprises 15 residues. V was trimmed by 2 bases and J by 1 base, leaving 12 bases between them. Here the CDR3 reads CASSFTGISNTEAFF. CDR3 DNA: TGTGCCAGCAGCTTTACAGGGATATCGAACACTGAAGCTTTCTTT. The whole variable domain, filled in from reference TRBV5-6 and TRBJ1-1, reads DAGVTQSPTHLIKTRGQQVTLRCSPKSGHDTVSWYQQALGQGPQFIFQYYEEEERQRGNFPDRFSGHQFPNYSSELNVNALLLGDSALYLCASSFTGISNTEAFFGQGTRLTVV.

This chain uses TRBV5-1 with TRBJ1-2, with 7 bases aligning to TRBD1. CDR3 size: 17 residues. The germline V gene encodes CDR1 SGHRS and CDR2 YFSETQ. Germline trimming cut 0 bases from V and 8 bases from J; bases unmatched to any gene: 16. DNA for the CDR3: TGCGCCAGCAGCTTGGGCGGCAGGGGGACGGCGGGCAACGGCTACACCTTC. Translated: CASSLGGRGTAGNGYTF. Drawing the rest from reference TRBV5-1 and TRBJ1-2, the complete variable domain is KAGVTQTPRYLIKTRGQQVTLSCSPISGHRSVSWYQQTPGQGLQFLFEYFSETQRNKGNFPGRFSGRQFSNSRSEMNVSTLELGDSALYLCASSLGGRGTAGNGYTFGSGTRLTVV.

V is TRBV19 and J is TRBJ1-1; D is possibly TRBD1 (6 bases). This CDR3 region has 14 residues. Germline CDR1 LNHDA, CDR2 SQIVND (reference sequence). Trimming shortened V by 6 bases and J by 3 bases, and 14 bases separated the two germline ends. Here the CDR3 DNA reads TGTGCCAGTAGGCCGGGACATTCGGACACTGAAGCTTTCTTT. This gives the protein CASRPGHSDTEAFF. Drawing the rest from reference TRBV19 and TRBJ1-1, the complete variable domain is DGGITQSPKYLFRKEGQNVTLSCEQNLNHDAMYWYRQDPGQGLRLIYYSQIVNDFQKGDIAEGYSVSREKKESFPLTVTSAQKNPTAFYLCASRPGHSDTEAFFGQGTRLTVV.

This sequence joins TRBV7-9 and TRBJ1-1, with unresolved D. V shed 2 bases and J shed 5 bases, with 12 bases lying between them. The CDR3 spans 14 residues. Germline V gene sequence: CDR1 SEHNR, CDR2 FQNEAQ (reference sequence). The CDR3 coding sequence is TGTGCCAGCAGCTTATTTCCAGGAGGGACTGAAGCTTTCTTT. This translates into CASSLFPGGTEAFF.

This clone was detected once. The V gene is TRBV27, the J gene TRBJ1-2; TRBD1 aligns across 7 bases. Losses at the gene ends were 0 bases for V and 14 bases for J; bases not matched to a gene: 9. From germline, CDR1 is MNHEY and CDR2 SMNVEV (reference sequence). The CDR3 has 13 amino acids. The CDR3 coding sequence is TGTGCCAGCAGTTTATCCTCGACAGGGATTAGGACCTTC. This translates into CASSLSSTGIRTF.

The gene calls are TRBV4-3 and TRBJ2-1; weak D call: TRBD2 (6 bases). The V and J ends lost 0 bases and 4 bases respectively, with 13 bases between them. CDR1 is LGHNA, CDR2 YSLEER, per germline. The CDR3 consists of 16 residues. The CDR3 DNA reads TGCGCCAGCAGCCAAGAGCACGGGGGTCCATACAATGAGCAGTTCTTC. This translates into CASSQEHGGPYNEQFF.

V is TRBV6-1 and J is TRBJ1-6, with D maybe TRBD1 (6 bases). Between the trimmed V and J ends, which lost 0 bases and 7 bases, there was a span of 13 bases. CDR1 MNHNS and CDR2 SASEGT come from the germline V gene. CDR3 length: 16 residues. As DNA, the CDR3 is TGTGCCAGCAGTGAAGCTCGGACAGAGACCAATTCACCCCTCCACTTT. Translation: CASSEARTETNSPLHF.

The V gene is TRBV27, the J gene TRBJ2-7, with 12 bases lining up with TRBD2. Germline lookup yields CDR1 MNHEY and CDR2 SMNVEV (reference sequence). Trimming took 5 bases from V and 6 from J; bases not matched to a gene: 11. The CDR3 covers 16 residues. The CDR3 DNA sequence: TGTGCCAGCAGTATCCGGCTAGCGGGGGGGCCAGGCGAGCAGTACTTC. Translated: CASSIRLAGGPGEQYF.

This chain links TRBV4-3 with TRBJ2-6; TRBD1 agrees at 10 bases. This CDR3 is built from 16 residues. After removal of 4 bases from V and 2 bases from J, the junction contained 2 bases not matched to a gene. Germline values: CDR1 LGHNA, CDR2 YSLEER. The CDR3 region is CASSPDRGPGANVLTF. The CDR3 nucleotides read TGCGCCAGCAGCCCAGACAGGGGGCCTGGGGCCAACGTCCTGACTTTC.